This T cell receptor beta chain originates from a study of PD-1 blockade in classical Hodgkin lymphoma (TCRdb year 2020). Study-wide context: The study used TCR beta sequencing and CyTOF to define a peripheral blood immune signature of response to PD-1 blockade in classical Hodgkin lymphoma. Results the study describes overall, beyond this receptor: Baseline TCR diversity was reported to be lower in newly diagnosed patients than in healthy donors and to be lower still in relapsed/refractory patients. The study covered only a single clinical trial cohort, and the causes of the repertoire differences, possibly disease activity or prior therapy, were still not defined.

Sample time point, as interpreted from the label and publication: newly diagnosed, previously untreated cHL patient sample. As a comparison group for the relapsed/refractory trial patients, PBMCs from patients with newly diagnosed, previously untreated classical Hodgkin lymphoma were sequenced. Peripheral blood was collected in 8 mL Vacutainer Cell Preparation Tubes, from which PBMCs were isolated by centrifugation and then cryopreserved. Inclusive of the bounding cysteine and phenylalanine, the CDR3 is 11 residues long. CDR3 DNA is the only sequence kept; it has 33 bases, read in frame from the first base. CDR1 and CDR2, looked up from the germline V gene, are SNHLY and FYNNEI. Germline trimming: 6 bases from V, 12 bases from J; junction bases outside gene matches: 7. About this clone: Its antigen target is currently unknown. Base qualities are not at hand, and no much larger clone is one base apart.

The Qiagen DNeasy kit was used to extract genomic DNA from unsorted PBMCs and from the negatively selected CD4+ and CD8+ fractions. TCR beta CDR3 regions were amplified by immunoSEQ multiplex PCR using primers annealing to V and J segments. A synthetic immune receptor repertoire was used to minimize amplification bias, and any remaining bias was removed computationally after sequencing. In the original analysis: Custom Python scripts were used to quantify repertoire diversity as the Shannon entropy index. Unsorted, CD4+ and CD8+ repertoires were analyzed separately, except in combined analyses where CD4+ and CD8+ sequences were merged in silico. Entries here come from immuneACCESS through TCRdb and include only in-frame sequences with V and J called. Some clones fail to appear in such tables; in the studies checked, an unresolved V gene covers under half of the shortfall, and the cause of the remainder is unknown. The V and J calls and the clone size are those of that table, but D and trimming were determined from the DNA. The sample table shows about 16,000 clones, and 75% to 95% are seen once. The top ten clones comprise about 7% of the sample.

Sequenced sample: peripheral blood mononuclear cells (PBMCs). The chain couples TRBV2 to TRBJ2-7; TRBD1 aligns with 8 central bases. The receptor was derived from a human donor with classical Hodgkin lymphoma. The CDR3 here reads CASRLHDRGYF. The nucleotide sequence reads as follows: TGTGCCAGCAGGTTGCACGACAGGGGGTACTTC.